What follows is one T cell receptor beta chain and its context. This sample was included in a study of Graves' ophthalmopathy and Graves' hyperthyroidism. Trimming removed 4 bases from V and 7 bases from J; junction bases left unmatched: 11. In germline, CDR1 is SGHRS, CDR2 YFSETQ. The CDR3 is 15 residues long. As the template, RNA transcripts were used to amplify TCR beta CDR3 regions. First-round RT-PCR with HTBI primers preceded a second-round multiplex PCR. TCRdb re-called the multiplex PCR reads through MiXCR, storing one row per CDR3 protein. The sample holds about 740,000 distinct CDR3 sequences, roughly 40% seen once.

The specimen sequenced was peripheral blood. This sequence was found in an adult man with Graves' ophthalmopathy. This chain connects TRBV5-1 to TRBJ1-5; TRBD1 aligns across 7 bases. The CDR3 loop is CASSPLAGGLQPQHF. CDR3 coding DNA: TGCGCCAGCAGCCCTCTAGCAGGGGGTTTGCAGCCCCAGCATTTT.